One sample yielded the 15 T cell receptor beta chains listed below, sequenced in a study of T cell repertoires in aging, cancer and after chemotherapy. Multiplex touch-down PCR with TRB-A/B primers amplified rearranged V-D-J TRB sequences. One entry per CDR3 protein results from TCRdb running MiXCR on the multiplex PCR reads. The data contain several thousand distinct CDR3 sequences, 35% to 45% of them seen just once; the ten biggest clones take up roughly 4%. Peripheral blood genomic DNA, not sorted cells or RNA, was the template. What was sequenced was blood. The receptors stem from a human donor in good health.

J is TRBJ1-1 and V is TRBV5-6, with 8 bases fitting TRBD1. V was clipped by 0 bases and J by 4 bases; unmatched bases: 8. The CDR3 spans 16 residues. Germline V gene sequence: CDR1 SGHDT, CDR2 YYEEEE. This CDR3 is CASSLDGAGGLTEAFF. In DNA, the CDR3 is TGTGCCAGCAGCTTGGATGGTGCAGGGGGCCTCACTGAAGCTTTCTTT.

This clonotype was counted between two and nine times. The V and J genes are TRBV19 and TRBJ1-3; TRBD1 aligns across 7 bases. V gave up 9 bases and J gave up 2 bases; unmatched junction bases: 4. The CDR3 has 13 residues. CDR1 and CDR2 (germline): LNHDA, SQIVND (reference sequence). For the CDR3, the DNA is TGTGCCAGCGCCAGGGGGGCTGGAAACACCATATATTTT. This translates into CASARGAGNTIYF.

This sequence joins TRBV5-1 and TRBJ2-5, with unresolved D. Trimming stripped 3 bases from V and 5 bases from J, with 8 bases between. Looked up from germline, CDR1 is SGHRS and CDR2 is YFSETQ. This CDR3 comprises 12 residues. CDR3 sequence: CASSSLGETQYF. The CDR3 bases are TGCGCCAGCAGCTCCTTAGGGGAGACCCAGTACTTC.

This clonotype has a single count. The CDR3 spells CASNVQQGNYGYTF. The CDR3 DNA is TGTGCCAGCAATGTGCAACAGGGGAACTATGGCTACACCTTC. The chain employs TRBV10-3 and TRBJ1-2, with 7 bases identical to TRBD1. The CDR3 extends over 14 amino acids. Germline lookup yields CDR1 ENHRY and CDR2 SYGVKD. Trimming at V came to 10 bases and at J to 2 bases, leaving 10 bases not matched to a gene.

The rearrangement uses TRBV13 and TRBJ2-7; D unclear. Germline lookup yields CDR1 PRHDT and CDR2 FYEKMQ (reference sequence). The CDR3 is made up of 15 amino acids. Trimming left V 0 bases short and J 3 bases short, with 12 bases between. CDR3 nucleotide sequence: TGTGCCAGCAGCTTAGGGTCTCTGAAGAACTACGAGCAGTACTTC. It yields the protein CASSLGSLKNYEQYF.

The rearrangement links TRBV30 to TRBJ1-2, with 7 bases matching TRBD1. The CDR3 consists of 13 residues. Per the germline V gene, CDR1 is GTSNPN and CDR2 is SVGIG (reference sequence). Trimming took 3 bases from V and 1 from J; bases not matched to a gene: 2. The CDR3 nucleotides read TGTGCCTGGAGATCAGGGGGTAACTATGGCTACACCTTC. Amino acid sequence: CAWRSGGNYGYTF.

The chain couples TRBV29-1 to TRBJ1-5, with D possibly TRBD1 on 5 matching bases. The germline CDR1 and CDR2 sequences are SQVTM and ANQGSEA. The CDR3 runs to 15 residues. Trimming removed 4 bases at V and 7 bases at J, with 20 bases between. CDR3 nucleotides: TGCAGCGTTGGAGAGGGGATCGGGGCGGGGCAGCCCCAGCATTTT. It codes for CSVGEGIGAGQPQHF.

The rearrangement joins TRBV21-1 to TRBJ2-2; the listed D gene, TRBD1, was not tested against the DNA. TRBV21-1 represents a pseudogene. This CDR3 has 14 residues. CDR3 protein: CASGLLVGGEELFF. CDR3 coding DNA: TGTGCCAGCGGACTTTTGGTGGGCGGTGAGGAGCTGTTTTTT.

This clonotype was detected only a few times. This chain links TRBV30 with TRBJ2-7; D remains unclear. The CDR3 loop spans 13 amino acids. Trimming pared 2 bases from V and 4 bases from J, leaving 12 bases between. Per the germline V gene, CDR1 is GTSNPN and CDR2 is SVGIG (reference sequence). CDR3 nucleotide sequence: TGTGCCTGGAGTCCCCTCAGTTTGTACGAGCAGTACTTC. This translates into CAWSPLSLYEQYF.

This clonotype appeared a few times. This chain links TRBV27 with TRBJ2-3, with D perhaps matching TRBD1 (5 bases). The V gene lost 5 bases and the J gene lost 2 bases, with 20 bases spanning the gap. This CDR3 has 17 amino acids. CDR1 and CDR2 (germline): MNHEY, SMNVEV (reference sequence). Written as DNA, the CDR3 is TGTGCCAGCAGTCCTTCCTTGGACAAGCTCGCCACAGATACGCAGTATTTT. Residues: CASSPSLDKLATDTQYF.

A word on this clonotype: The junction does not match germline at one end; this may be a read error. The V gene is TRBV7-2, the J gene TRBJ2-7; a weak D match, TRBD1 (6 bases). The CDR3 covers 13 residues. Germline values: CDR1 SGHTA, CDR2 FQGNSA. In DNA, the CDR3 is TGTGCCAGCAGATTAGATGGGGGCCGGGAGCAGTACTTC. As protein: CASRLDGGREQYF.

The chain combines TRBV15 with TRBJ2-7, with 12 bases matching TRBD2. Per germline, CDR1 LNHNV and CDR2 YYDKDF (reference sequence). J was trimmed by 7 bases and V by 4 bases; bases with no gene match: 8. The length of the CDR3 is 15 residues. This CDR3 reads CATSISSGRAREQYF. The CDR3 region has the DNA TGTGCCACCAGCATATCTAGCGGGAGGGCCCGGGAGCAGTACTTC.

This clonotype was detected a few times. V gene TRBV6-4 combines with J gene TRBJ2-1; D uncertain. The CDR3 covers 13 residues. CDR1 and CDR2 (germline): MRHNA, SNTAGT. Trimming cost V 0 bases and J 7 bases, with 7 bases left between them. Here the CDR3 DNA reads TGTGCCAGCAGTGACTCATACGAGAATGAGCAGTTCTTC. Translation gives CASSDSYENEQFF.

The CDR3 DNA follows: TGTGCCAGCACCTGGGGTGGGGGACGGATCATGAACACTGAAGCTTTCTTT. It encodes CASTWGGGRIMNTEAFF. The V call is TRBV21-1, the J call TRBJ1-1; no DNA check was done on the table's D call, TRBD1. TRBV21-1 is assigned pseudogene status. CDR3 size: 17 residues.

The J gene is TRBJ1-1, the V gene TRBV5-6; D unresolved. Germline V lookup: CDR1 SGHDT, CDR2 YYEEEE. Deletions cut 5 bases from V and 4 bases from J, with 15 bases between. The CDR3 consists of 14 residues. The CDR3 sequence: CASSWATEGTEAFF. CDR3 DNA sequence: TGTGCCAGCAGTTGGGCGACCGAGGGCACTGAAGCTTTCTTT.